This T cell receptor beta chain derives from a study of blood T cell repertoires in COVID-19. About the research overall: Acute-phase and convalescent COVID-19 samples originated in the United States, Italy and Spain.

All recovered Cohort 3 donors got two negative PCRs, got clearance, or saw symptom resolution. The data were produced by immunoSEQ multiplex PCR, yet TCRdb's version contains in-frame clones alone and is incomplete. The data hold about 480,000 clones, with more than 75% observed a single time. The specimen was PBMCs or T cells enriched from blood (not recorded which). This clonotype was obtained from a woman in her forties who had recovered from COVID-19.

This chain's CDR3 is CASSLAGRANGELFF. DNA for the CDR3: TGCGCCAGCAGCTTGGCCGGGAGGGCTAACGGGGAGCTGTTTTTT. This sequence joins TRBV5-1 and TRBJ2-2; 8 bases align to TRBD2. From germline, CDR1 is SGHRS and CDR2 YFSETQ. With 0 bases clipped from V and 7 bases from J, the junction kept 5 bases outside the gene matches. The CDR3 consists of 15 residues.